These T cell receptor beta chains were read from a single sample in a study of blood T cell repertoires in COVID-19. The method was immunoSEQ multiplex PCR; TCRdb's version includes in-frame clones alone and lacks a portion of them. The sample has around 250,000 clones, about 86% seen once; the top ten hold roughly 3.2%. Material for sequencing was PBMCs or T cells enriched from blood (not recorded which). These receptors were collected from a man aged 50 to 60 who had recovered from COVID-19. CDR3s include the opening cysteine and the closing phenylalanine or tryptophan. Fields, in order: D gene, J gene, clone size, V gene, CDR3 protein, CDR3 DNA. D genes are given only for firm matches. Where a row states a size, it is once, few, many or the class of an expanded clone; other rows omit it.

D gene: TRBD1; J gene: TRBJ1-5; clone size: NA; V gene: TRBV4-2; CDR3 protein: CASSPQQGSQPQHF; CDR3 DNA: TGTGCCAGCAGCCCGCAACAGGGGAGTCAGCCCCAGCATTTT
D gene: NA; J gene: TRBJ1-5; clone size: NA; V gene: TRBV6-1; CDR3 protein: CASSESGLGQPQHF; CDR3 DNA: TGTGCCAGCAGTGAGTCGGGATTAGGTCAGCCCCAGCATTTT
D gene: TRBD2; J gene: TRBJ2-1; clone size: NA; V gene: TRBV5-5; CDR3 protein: CASSSGTMPYNEQFF; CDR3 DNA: TGTGCCAGCAGCTCCGGGACTATGCCGTACAATGAGCAGTTCTTC
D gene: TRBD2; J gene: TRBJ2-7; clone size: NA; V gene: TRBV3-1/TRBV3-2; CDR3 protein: CASRRPGGYEQYF; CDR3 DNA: TGTGCCAGCAGGCGGCCGGGGGGCTACGAGCAGTACTTC
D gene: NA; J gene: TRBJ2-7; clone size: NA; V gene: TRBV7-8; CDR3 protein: CASSLVTSGVSSYEQYF; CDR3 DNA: TGTGCCAGCAGCTTAGTCACATCCGGGGTCAGCTCCTACGAGCAGTACTTC
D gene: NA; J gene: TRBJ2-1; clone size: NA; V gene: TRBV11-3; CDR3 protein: CASSLHNNEQFF; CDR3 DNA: TGTGCCAGCAGCTTACACAACAATGAGCAGTTCTTC
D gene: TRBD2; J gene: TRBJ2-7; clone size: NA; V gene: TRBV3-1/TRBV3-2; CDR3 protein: CASSETRGAYEQYF; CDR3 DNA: TGTGCCAGCAGCGAGACTCGGGGGGCCTACGAGCAGTACTTC
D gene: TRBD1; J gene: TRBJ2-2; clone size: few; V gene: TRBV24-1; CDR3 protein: CATSDFKGTGANTGELFF; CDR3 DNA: TGTGCCACCAGTGATTTTAAGGGGACAGGGGCGAACACCGGGGAGCTGTTTTTT
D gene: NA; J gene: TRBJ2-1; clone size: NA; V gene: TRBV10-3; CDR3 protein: CAIRRSSYNEQFF; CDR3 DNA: TGTGCCATCAGACGGAGCTCCTACAATGAGCAGTTCTTC
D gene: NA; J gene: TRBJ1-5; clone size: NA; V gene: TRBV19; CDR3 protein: CASSLGQFNQPQHF; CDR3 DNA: TGTGCCAGTAGCCTTGGACAGTTCAATCAGCCCCAGCATTTT
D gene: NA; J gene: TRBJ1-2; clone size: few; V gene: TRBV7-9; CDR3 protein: CASSHRMRGDGYTF; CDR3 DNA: TGTGCCAGCAGCCATAGAATGAGAGGCGATGGCTACACCTTC
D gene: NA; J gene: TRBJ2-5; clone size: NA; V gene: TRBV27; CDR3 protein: CASSLLGGGQETQYF; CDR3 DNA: TGTGCCAGCAGTTTACTCGGGGGTGGACAAGAGACCCAGTACTTC
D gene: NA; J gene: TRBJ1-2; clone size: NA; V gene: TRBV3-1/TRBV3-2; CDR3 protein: CASSQDAGGPFAYGYTF; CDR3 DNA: TGTGCCAGCAGCCAAGATGCCGGGGGGCCATTTGCCTATGGCTACACCTTC
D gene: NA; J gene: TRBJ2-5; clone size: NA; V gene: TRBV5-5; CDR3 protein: CASSLFGGAQETQYF; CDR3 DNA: TGTGCCAGCAGCTTGTTCGGAGGAGCGCAAGAGACCCAGTACTTC
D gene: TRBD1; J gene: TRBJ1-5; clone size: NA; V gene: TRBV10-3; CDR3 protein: CAIRADRGGNQPQHF; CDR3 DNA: TGTGCCATCAGGGCAGACAGGGGAGGTAATCAGCCCCAGCATTTT
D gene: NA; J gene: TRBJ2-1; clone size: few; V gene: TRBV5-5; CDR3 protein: CASSLEVNQNEQFF; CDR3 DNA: TGTGCCAGCAGCTTGGAAGTTAATCAGAATGAGCAGTTCTTC
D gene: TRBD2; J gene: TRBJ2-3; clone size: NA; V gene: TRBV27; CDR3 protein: CASTLAGASTDTQYF; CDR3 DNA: TGTGCCAGCACCTTAGCGGGGGCCAGCACAGATACGCAGTATTTT
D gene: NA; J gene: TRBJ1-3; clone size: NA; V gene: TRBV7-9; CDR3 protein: CASSLTGSGNTIYF; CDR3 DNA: TGTGCCAGCAGCTTAACAGGTTCTGGAAACACCATATATTTT
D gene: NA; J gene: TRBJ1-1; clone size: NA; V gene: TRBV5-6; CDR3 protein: CASSEGLTLNTEAFF; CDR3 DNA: TGTGCCAGCAGCGAAGGTCTGACTCTGAACACTGAAGCTTTCTTT
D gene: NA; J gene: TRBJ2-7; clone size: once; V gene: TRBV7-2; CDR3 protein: CASSLVWGQDEQYF; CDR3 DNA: TGTGCCAGCAGCTTAGTTTGGGGGCAGGACGAGCAGTACTTC
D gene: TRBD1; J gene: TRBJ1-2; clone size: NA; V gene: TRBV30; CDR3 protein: CAWIKDRGDYGYTF; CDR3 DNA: TGTGCCTGGATAAAAGACAGGGGGGACTATGGCTACACCTTC
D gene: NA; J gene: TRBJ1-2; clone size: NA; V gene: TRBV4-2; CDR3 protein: CASSQVRDGYTF; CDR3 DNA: TGTGCCAGCAGCCAAGTGAGGGATGGCTACACCTTC
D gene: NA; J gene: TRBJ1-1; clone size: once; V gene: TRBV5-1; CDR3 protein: CASSALVLGDTEAFF; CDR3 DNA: TGCGCCAGCTCCGCCCTCGTACTCGGGGACACTGAAGCTTTCTTT
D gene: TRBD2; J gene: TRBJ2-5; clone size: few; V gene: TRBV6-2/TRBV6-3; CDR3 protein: CASSSITLADQETQYF; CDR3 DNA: TGTGCCAGCAGTTCCATAACCCTAGCGGATCAAGAGACCCAGTACTTC
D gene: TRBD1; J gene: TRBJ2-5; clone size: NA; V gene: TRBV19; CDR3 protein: CASRLDREGTQYF; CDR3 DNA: TGTGCCAGTAGATTAGACAGGGAAGGGACCCAGTACTTC
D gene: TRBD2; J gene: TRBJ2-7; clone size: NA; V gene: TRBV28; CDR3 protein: CASSFTSGNREQYF; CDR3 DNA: TGTGCCAGCAGTTTTACTAGCGGGAACCGCGAGCAGTACTTC
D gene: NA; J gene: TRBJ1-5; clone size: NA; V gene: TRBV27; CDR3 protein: CASSGPGEHQHF; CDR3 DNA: TGTGCCAGCAGTGGGCCGGGGGAGCACCAGCATTTT
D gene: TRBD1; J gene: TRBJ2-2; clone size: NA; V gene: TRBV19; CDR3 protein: CASSKTHRGSGELFF; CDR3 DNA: TGTGCCAGTAGTAAAACGCACAGGGGGAGCGGGGAGCTGTTTTTT
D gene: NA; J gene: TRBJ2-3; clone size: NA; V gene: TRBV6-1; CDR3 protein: CASREGPLRGYF; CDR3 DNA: TGTGCCAGCAGGGAAGGACCTCTAAGGGGGTATTTT
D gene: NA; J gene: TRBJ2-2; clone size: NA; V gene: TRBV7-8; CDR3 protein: CASSLAAGTVPGELFF; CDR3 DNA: TGTGCCAGCAGCTTAGCGGCGGGGACCGTTCCCGGGGAGCTGTTTTTT
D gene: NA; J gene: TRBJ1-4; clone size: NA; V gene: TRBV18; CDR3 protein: CASSPLSGRTNEKLFF; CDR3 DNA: TGTGCCAGCTCCCCACTCTCAGGGCGAACTAATGAAAAACTGTTTTTT
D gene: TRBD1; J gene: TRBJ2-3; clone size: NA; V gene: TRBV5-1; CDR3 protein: CASRRTGGTDTQYF; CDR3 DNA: TGCGCCAGCAGAAGGACAGGGGGCACAGATACGCAGTATTTT
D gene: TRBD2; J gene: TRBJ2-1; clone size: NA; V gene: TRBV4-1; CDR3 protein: CASSQDMVAGVYNEQFF; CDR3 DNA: TGCGCCAGCAGCCAAGATATGGTAGCGGGAGTCTACAATGAGCAGTTCTTC
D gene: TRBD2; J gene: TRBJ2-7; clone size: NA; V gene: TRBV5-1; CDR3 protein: CASSIGLAGAYEQYF; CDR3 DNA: TGCGCCAGCAGCATTGGACTAGCGGGAGCTTACGAGCAGTACTTC
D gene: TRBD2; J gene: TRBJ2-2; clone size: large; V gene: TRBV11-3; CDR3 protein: CASSLRLADNTGELFF; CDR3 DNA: TGTGCCAGCAGCTTACGACTAGCGGATAACACCGGGGAGCTGTTTTTT
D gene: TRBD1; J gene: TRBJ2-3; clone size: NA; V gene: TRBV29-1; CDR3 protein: CSVDAGGLPDTQYF; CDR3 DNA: TGCAGCGTTGACGCAGGGGGCCTTCCAGATACGCAGTATTTT
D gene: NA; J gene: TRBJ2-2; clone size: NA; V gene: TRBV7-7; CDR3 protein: CASSQTTGPNTGELFF; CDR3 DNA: TGTGCTAGCAGCCAGACGACAGGACCGAACACCGGGGAGCTGTTTTTT
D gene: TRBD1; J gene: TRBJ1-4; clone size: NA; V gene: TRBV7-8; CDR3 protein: CASSLVSGTGKEKLFF; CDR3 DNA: TGTGCCAGCAGCTTAGTCTCGGGGACAGGGAAGGAAAAACTGTTTTTT
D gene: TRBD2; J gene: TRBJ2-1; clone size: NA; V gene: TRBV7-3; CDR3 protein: CASSSAESGNNEQFF; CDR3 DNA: TGTGCCAGCAGCTCCGCGGAGAGCGGGAACAATGAGCAGTTCTTC
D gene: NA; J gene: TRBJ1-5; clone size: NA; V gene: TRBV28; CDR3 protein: CASSLFLQDLNQPQHF; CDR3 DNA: TGTGCCAGCAGTTTATTCCTACAGGATCTCAATCAGCCCCAGCATTTT
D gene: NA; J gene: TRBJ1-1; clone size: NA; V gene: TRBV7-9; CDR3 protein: CASSLAGAPLTSAFF; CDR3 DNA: TGTGCCAGCAGCTTAGCAGGGGCCCCTTTGACTTCGGCTTTCTTT
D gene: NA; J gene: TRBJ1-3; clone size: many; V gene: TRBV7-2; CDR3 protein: CASSSERNTIYF; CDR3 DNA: TGTGCCAGCAGCTCGGAGAGAAACACCATATATTTT
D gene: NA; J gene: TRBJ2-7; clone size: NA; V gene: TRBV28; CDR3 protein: CASNSGGPPSYEQYF; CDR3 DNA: TGTGCCAGCAATTCGGGCGGGCCGCCTTCCTACGAGCAGTACTTC
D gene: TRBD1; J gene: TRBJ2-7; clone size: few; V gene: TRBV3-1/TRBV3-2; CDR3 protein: CASSQGTGIAYEQYF; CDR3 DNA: TGTGCCAGCAGCCAAGGGACAGGTATCGCCTACGAGCAGTACTTC
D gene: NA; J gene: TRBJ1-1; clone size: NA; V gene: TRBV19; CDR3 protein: CASSSRRGNTEAFF; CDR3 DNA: TGTGCCAGTAGTAGCCGCAGGGGGAACACTGAAGCTTTCTTT
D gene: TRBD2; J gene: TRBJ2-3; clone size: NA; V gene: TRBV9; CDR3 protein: CASSVVLAGGRDTQYF; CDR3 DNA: TGTGCCAGCAGCGTAGTACTAGCGGGAGGCCGCGATACGCAGTATTTT
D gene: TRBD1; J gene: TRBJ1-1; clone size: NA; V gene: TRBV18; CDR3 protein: CASSPAGGANTEAFF; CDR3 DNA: TGTGCCAGCTCACCTGCAGGGGGCGCGAACACTGAAGCTTTCTTT
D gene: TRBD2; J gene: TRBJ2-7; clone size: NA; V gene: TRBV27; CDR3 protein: CASSFGRLAGEQYF; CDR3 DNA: TGTGCCAGCAGTTTTGGGAGACTAGCTGGCGAGCAGTACTTC
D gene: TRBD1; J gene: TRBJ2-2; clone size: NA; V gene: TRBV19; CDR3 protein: CASRQGIPTGELFF; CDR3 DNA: TGTGCCAGCCGACAGGGTATCCCCACCGGGGAGCTGTTTTTT